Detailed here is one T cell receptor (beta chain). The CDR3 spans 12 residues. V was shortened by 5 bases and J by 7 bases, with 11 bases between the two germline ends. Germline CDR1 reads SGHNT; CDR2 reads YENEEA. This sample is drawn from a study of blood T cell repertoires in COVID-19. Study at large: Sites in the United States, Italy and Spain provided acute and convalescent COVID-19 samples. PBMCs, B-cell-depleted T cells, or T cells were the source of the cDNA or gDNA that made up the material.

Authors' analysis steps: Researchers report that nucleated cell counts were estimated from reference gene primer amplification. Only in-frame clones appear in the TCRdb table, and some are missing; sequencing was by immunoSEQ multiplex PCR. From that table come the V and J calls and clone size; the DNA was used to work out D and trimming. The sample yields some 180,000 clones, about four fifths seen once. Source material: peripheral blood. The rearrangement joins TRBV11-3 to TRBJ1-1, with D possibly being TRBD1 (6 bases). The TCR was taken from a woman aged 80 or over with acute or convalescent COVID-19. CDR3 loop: CASSQQQGEAFF. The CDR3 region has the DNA TGTGCCAGCAGCCAACAACAGGGTGAAGCTTTCTTT.